A single sample is the source of the 26 T cell receptor beta chains below, sequenced in a study of cytomegalovirus exposure and HLA in healthy donors. 13 Jbeta primers and 60 Vbeta primers were used for the PCR. Method: immunoSEQ multiplex PCR; TCRdb's copy keeps in-frame clones and lacks some. This sample has roughly 120,000 clones; roughly 69% occur once, and the top ten carry 2% to 2.5%. The specimen was PBMCs. Receptor source: a woman younger than 45 in good health and CMV-seronegative.

The V and J genes are TRBV5-4 and TRBJ1-2, with D uncertain. V lost 4 bases, J lost 5 bases, and 12 bases lay in between. The CDR3 has 13 amino acids. Germline V gene lookup returns CDR1 SGHNT and CDR2 YYREEE (reference sequence). For the CDR3, the DNA is TGTGCCAGCAGCCCGGGTGAAGAGTATGGCTACACCTTC. This encodes CASSPGEEYGYTF.

V usage is TRBV7-8 and J usage is TRBJ1-2; TRBD1 agrees at 9 bases. CDR1 is SGHVS and CDR2 is FQNEAQ in the germline V gene. V was pared by 1 base and J by 4 bases, with 4 bases of the junction left unmatched. This CDR3 is 15 amino acids long. DNA of the CDR3: TGTGCCAGCAGCTTAGGGGGGACAGGGACCTATGGCTACACCTTC. Translating gives CASSLGGTGTYGYTF.

This chain connects TRBV11-2 to TRBJ1-2, with 7 bases lining up with TRBD1. Looked up from germline, CDR1 is SGHAT and CDR2 is FQNNGV. There are 13 residues in the CDR3. V lost 5 bases and J lost 2; bases outside the gene matches: 2. The CDR3 coding sequence is TGTGCCAGCAGCCCGGACAGGAACTATGGCTACACCTTC. As protein: CASSPDRNYGYTF.

The count of this clone is one. V gene TRBV10-3 combines with J gene TRBJ1-2, with 7 bases that match TRBD1. The CDR3 contains 14 residues. Germline CDR1 is ENHRY and CDR2 is SYGVKD. Losses at the gene ends were 5 bases for V and 6 bases for J; bases not matched to a gene: 9. CDR3 bases: TGTGCCATCAGTTTTACAGGGGAAGGGGATGGCTACACCTTC. This gives the protein CAISFTGEGDGYTF.

This clone occurred once. V is TRBV7-8 and J is TRBJ2-5, with 7 bases identical to TRBD2. The CDR3 loop spans 16 amino acids. V lost 6 bases and J lost 7; bases outside the gene matches: 17. Germline assignment: CDR1 SGHVS and CDR2 FQNEAQ. The CDR3 region is CASSFLVTRDYRTQYF. The CDR3 region has the DNA TGTGCCAGCAGTTTCCTCGTCACCCGGGACTATCGGACCCAGTACTTC.

This CDR3 reads CASRKTWGLLAGPAEQFF. The CDR3 nucleotides are TGTGCCAGCAGGAAAACCTGGGGGCTACTAGCGGGACCCGCTGAGCAGTTCTTC. V usage is TRBV9 and J usage is TRBJ2-1, with 10 bases that match TRBD2. Germline V gene sequence: CDR1 SGDLS, CDR2 YYNGEE. V trimming: 5 bases; J trimming: 9 bases; junction bases outside the gene matches: 20. This CDR3 comprises 18 residues.

This chain uses TRBV7-3 with TRBJ2-7; the match to TRBD1 covers 8 bases. Germline loops: CDR1 SGHTA, CDR2 FQGTGA. The CDR3 is 14 amino acids. Germline trimming cut 4 bases from V and 3 bases from J; bases unmatched to any gene: 5. In DNA, the CDR3 is TGTGCCAGCAGCTCCGGGACAGGAGACTACGAGCAGTACTTC. It is translated as CASSSGTGDYEQYF.

The genes are TRBV6-1 and TRBJ2-5; 12 bases are shared with TRBD1. V trimming: 5 bases; J trimming: 0 bases; junction bases outside the gene matches: 1. Germline values: CDR1 MNHNS, CDR2 SASEGT. This CDR3 contains 15 residues. CDR3 sequence reads: CASSRDRGHQETQYF. CDR3 in DNA: TGTGCCAGCAGTAGGGACAGGGGGCACCAAGAGACCCAGTACTTC.

In regard to this clone: Other DNA sequences of this sample code for an identical CDR3. The chain uses TRBV5-6 and TRBJ1-1; the D is unclear. The germline gives CDR1 SGHDT, CDR2 YYEEEE. Trimming took off 0 bases at V and 3 bases at J, with 6 bases between the two ends. The CDR3 totals 13 residues. This CDR3 is CASSLARYTEAFF. The CDR3, as DNA: TGTGCCAGCAGCTTGGCCAGGTACACTGAAGCTTTCTTT.

This chain joins TRBV5-1 and TRBJ2-3, with 13 bases matching TRBD2. V gave up 4 bases and J gave up 3 bases; unmatched junction bases: 5. The V gene's germline CDR1 is SGHRS and CDR2 YFSETQ. CDR3 length: 16 amino acids. The CDR3 protein is CASSTKTSGRTDTQYF. The DNA of the CDR3 is TGCGCCAGCAGCACGAAGACTAGCGGGAGGACAGATACGCAGTATTTT. The full variable domain, rest sourced from reference TRBV5-1 and TRBJ2-3, is KAGVTQTPRYLIKTRGQQVTLSCSPISGHRSVSWYQQTPGQGLQFLFEYFSETQRNKGNFPGRFSGRQFSNSRSEMNVSTLELGDSALYLCASSTKTSGRTDTQYFGPGTRLTVL.

This clone was detected only a few times. The CDR3 region has the DNA TGTGCCAGCAGTAAACATAGCGTAGGGCACTACGAGCAGTACTTC. This gives the protein CASSKHSVGHYEQYF. This chain connects TRBV6-5 to TRBJ2-7, with D perhaps matching TRBD2 (5 bases). Germline CDR1 is MNHEY and CDR2 is SVGAGI. The V end lost 5 bases, the J end lost 3 bases, and 17 bases lay between the germline ends. The CDR3 loop spans 15 amino acids.

This chain joins TRBV15 and TRBJ2-5; D not resolved. V lost 0 bases, J lost 5 bases, and 19 bases lay in between. Germline V lookup: CDR1 LNHNV, CDR2 YYDKDF (reference sequence). The CDR3 has 17 residues. The CDR3 bases are TGTGCCACCAGCAGAGATGGTGCCCTCGGCATGAGGGAGACCCAGTACTTC. This sequence encodes CATSRDGALGMRETQYF.

The chain is built from TRBV29-1 and TRBJ2-1, with TRBD2 matching 10 bases. Looked up from germline, CDR1 is SQVTM and CDR2 is ANQGSEA. The trim removed 7 bases at V and 0 bases at J, leaving 9 bases unmatched. CDR3 length equals 16 residues. CDR3 sequence: CSAFLAGVSSYNEQFF. DNA for the CDR3: TGCAGCGCCTTTCTAGCGGGGGTAAGCTCCTACAATGAGCAGTTCTTC.

This clone was detected only a few times. V usage is TRBV30 and J usage is TRBJ2-5, with 8 bases lining up with TRBD2. The J segment lost 7 bases and the V segment lost 2 bases, leaving 12 bases of the junction unmatched. Germline V gene lookup returns CDR1 GTSNPN and CDR2 SVGIG (reference sequence). This CDR3 comprises 15 residues. Written as DNA, the CDR3 is TGTGCCTGGAGTTTGCAACTAGCGGACGGGGGGACCCAGTACTTC. Protein: CAWSLQLADGGTQYF.

This clone was counted a few times. The chain recombines TRBV6-1 with TRBJ1-3; D ambiguous. CDR1 is MNHNS and CDR2 is SASEGT in the germline V gene. The length of the CDR3 is 13 residues. V lost 3 bases and J 5 bases, leaving 8 bases between the germline ends. The CDR3 bases are TGTGCCAGCAGTGAGGGGAGCAGAAACACCATATATTTT. Translation gives CASSEGSRNTIYF.

This rearrangement joins TRBV13 to TRBJ2-7, with 11 bases lining up with TRBD1. The J segment lost 0 bases and the V segment lost 5 bases, leaving 12 bases of the junction unmatched. There are 18 residues in the CDR3. Germline V lookup: CDR1 PRHDT, CDR2 FYEKMQ (reference sequence). CDR3 bases: TGTGCCAGCAGCCCAACAGGGACAGGGGGTCCGTACTCCTACGAGCAGTACTTC. Translated: CASSPTGTGGPYSYEQYF.

The CDR3 loop reads CASSFGRGAGYNEQFF. The CDR3 DNA reads TGTGCCAGCAGCTTTGGCCGCGGGGCTGGCTACAATGAGCAGTTCTTC. The chain carries TRBV11-3 and TRBJ2-1; maybe TRBD2 (6 bases). The CDR3 is made up of 16 amino acids. Germline V gene data show CDR1 as SGHNT and CDR2 as YENEEA. The ends were cut back, 3 bases at V and 3 bases at J, with 15 bases in the middle.

The rearrangement uses TRBV4-1 and TRBJ2-7, with 9 bases that match TRBD2. The CDR3 is made up of 15 amino acids. V was clipped by 6 bases and J by 0 bases; unmatched bases: 6. Germline values: CDR1 MGHRA, CDR2 YSYEKL. For the CDR3, the DNA is TGCGCCAGCAGTCCAGCGGGGGGCAGCTCCTACGAGCAGTACTTC. It translates to CASSPAGGSSYEQYF.

Only a few counts were recorded for this clone. The chain carries TRBV15 and TRBJ2-7; TRBD1 matches at 8 bases. Germline CDR1 reads LNHNV; CDR2 reads YYDKDF (reference sequence). Trimming cost V 6 bases and J 3 bases; bases outside gene matches: 10. CDR3 length: 15 amino acids. The CDR3 spells CATRTDREEVYEQYF. The DNA for the CDR3 is TGTGCCACCAGAACGGACAGGGAAGAGGTCTACGAGCAGTACTTC.

CDR3 amino acids: CASSLSPGSEQYF. Written as DNA, the CDR3 is TGTGCCAGCAGTTTATCCCCGGGGTCAGAGCAGTACTTC. The chain has TRBV27 and TRBJ2-7; weak D call: TRBD2 (5 bases). This CDR3 has 13 residues. The V gene lost 0 bases and the J gene lost 7 bases, with 10 bases spanning the gap. The germline V gene encodes CDR1 MNHEY and CDR2 SMNVEV (reference sequence).

This clone was detected only once. The rearrangement links TRBV4-2 to TRBJ2-5; 8 bases are a match to TRBD1. V shed 0 bases and J 2 bases; nucleotides not matched to a gene: 14. The CDR3 loop spans 19 amino acids. From germline, CDR1 is LGHNA and CDR2 YNFKEQ. The CDR3 here is CASSQDLRPTGVRQETQYF. The CDR3 DNA is TGTGCCAGCAGCCAAGATCTCCGTCCGACAGGGGTTCGACAAGAGACCCAGTACTTC.

This clone was counted between two and nine times. The chain uses TRBV6-1 and TRBJ1-5; the match to TRBD1 covers 9 bases. V shed 3 bases, J shed 3 bases, and the junction held 3 bases outside the gene matches. CDR3 length equals 15 residues. CDR1 and CDR2 (germline): MNHNS, SASEGT. CDR3 in DNA: TGTGCCAGCAGTGAGGGACAGGGTTTCAATCAGCCCCAGCATTTT. Translating it yields CASSEGQGFNQPQHF.

The chain recombines TRBV19 with TRBJ2-7, with 11 bases matching TRBD2. Germline CDR1 is LNHDA and CDR2 is SQIVND (reference sequence). The CDR3 is 18 residues long. The junction had 12 bases not matched to a gene; V was cut back by 3 bases and J by 2 bases. The CDR3 DNA is TGTGCCAGTAGTATTCGACAGGCCGGGACTAGCGGCCCCTACGAGCAGTACTTC. Residues: CASSIRQAGTSGPYEQYF.

This chain joins TRBV30 and TRBJ1-5, with D tentatively TRBD1 (5 bases). CDR1 is GTSNPN and CDR2 is SVGIG in the germline V gene (reference sequence). This CDR3 is built from 13 residues. V lost 5 bases and J lost 6, with 14 bases in between. The CDR3 loop is CAWGAGGGQPQHF. The CDR3 bases are TGTGCCTGGGGAGCGGGGGGGGGTCAGCCCCAGCATTTT.

The rearrangement joins TRBV7-2 to TRBJ2-1; 9 bases map to TRBD2. This CDR3 region has 15 residues. V was clipped by 5 bases and J by 4 bases; unmatched bases: 6. Germline CDR1 SGHTA, CDR2 FQGNSA. The CDR3 here is CASSPALAGYNEQFF. In nucleotides, the CDR3 is TGTGCCAGCAGCCCAGCCCTAGCGGGATACAATGAGCAGTTCTTC.

The CDR3 DNA sequence: TGTGCCAGCAGTTTGCTAGGGAGCAACTCCTACGAGCAGTACTTC. It translates to CASSLLGSNSYEQYF. V usage is TRBV28 and J usage is TRBJ2-7; maybe TRBD2 (5 bases). Germline V CDR1 and CDR2: MDHEN, SYDVKM. V was pared by 3 bases and J by 0 bases, with 12 bases between. CDR3 length equals 15 residues.